Shown below are 9 T cell receptor beta chains from a single sample sequenced in a study of cytomegalovirus exposure and HLA in healthy donors. Vbeta (60) and Jbeta (13) primers were used in the PCR. Assay: immunoSEQ multiplex PCR; the TCRdb copy retains only in-frame clones and omits some. Of around 200,000 clones in the sample, almost 75% were seen once. Sequencing was carried out using PBMCs. These receptors originate from a woman aged 25 to 39 in good health and CMV-seropositive.

This sequence joins TRBV5-6 and TRBJ2-7, with TRBD1 as a possible D gene (5 bases). V lost 1 base, J lost 8 bases, and 13 bases lay in between. The length of the CDR3 is 13 residues. CDR1 is SGHDT, CDR2 YYEEEE, per germline. This CDR3 reads CASSLTGDSKQYF. DNA for the CDR3: TGTGCCAGCAGCTTGACCGGTGACAGTAAGCAGTACTTC.

The rearrangement links TRBV23-1 to TRBJ2-7; 7 positions agree with TRBD2. TRBV23-1 is an ORF, and what it does is uncertain. The CDR3 runs 16 residues. V trimming: 1 base; J trimming: 5 bases; junction bases outside the gene matches: 11. CDR3 bases: TGCGCCAGCAGTCAATGGGCCCTTTCAGGGAGGGACGAGCAGTACTTC. It yields the protein CASSQWALSGRDEQYF.

This clone was detected only once. The J gene is TRBJ1-1, the V gene TRBV5-6; D uncertain. CDR1 is SGHDT, CDR2 YYEEEE, per germline. The CDR3 has 13 amino acids. Trimming cost V 1 base and J 10 bases, with 14 bases left between them. This CDR3 reads CASSLSPGCGAFF. In DNA, the CDR3 is TGTGCCAGCAGCTTGTCCCCCGGTTGCGGAGCTTTCTTT.

The chain employs TRBV27 and TRBJ1-4, with 9 bases matching TRBD1. V was pared by 6 bases and J by 11 bases, with 10 bases of the junction left unmatched. The V gene's germline CDR1 is MNHEY and CDR2 SMNVEV (reference sequence). The CDR3 sequence is 14 residues long. For the CDR3, the DNA is TGTGCCAGCAGACCCACAGGGGGCGTAGAGAAACTGTTTTTT. Translating it yields CASRPTGGVEKLFF.

The V gene is TRBV7-9, the J gene TRBJ1-5; D perhaps matches TRBD1 (5 bases). Germline loops: CDR1 SEHNR, CDR2 FQNEAQ (reference sequence). Deletions cut 0 bases from V and 7 bases from J, with 7 bases between. The CDR3 has 13 amino acids. The CDR3 loop reads CASSLAGGQPQHF. CDR3 bases: TGTGCCAGCAGCTTAGCGGGGGGGCAGCCCCAGCATTTT.

V and J are TRBV12-5 and TRBJ2-1, with 9 bases identical to TRBD2. J lost 7 bases, V lost 1 base, and 11 bases had no gene match. CDR1 is LGHNT, CDR2 FRNRAP, per germline. This CDR3 spans 17 amino acids. Here the CDR3 DNA reads TGTGCTAGTGGTTTGGGGGGGATGACTAGCGGAGGAAATGAGCAGTTCTTC. Amino acids: CASGLGGMTSGGNEQFF. Supplemented by reference TRBV12-5 and TRBJ2-1, the full variable domain reads DARVTQTPRHKVTEMGQEVTMRCQPILGHNTVFWYRQTMMQGLELLAYFRNRAPLDDSGMPKDRFSAEMPDATLATLKIQPSEPRDSAVYFCASGLGGMTSGGNEQFFGPGTRLTVL.

The V and J genes are TRBV7-9 and TRBJ2-5, with no clear D. Trimming left V 5 bases short and J 13 bases short, with 8 bases between. Germline loops: CDR1 SEHNR, CDR2 FQNEAQ (reference sequence). CDR3 size: 9 residues. The CDR3 here is CASSPSLYF. DNA of the CDR3: TGTGCCAGCAGCCCGAGCCTGTACTTC.

The chain joins TRBV27 to TRBJ1-2, with unresolved D. Trimming took off 4 bases at V and 5 bases at J, with 8 bases between the two ends. This CDR3 has 12 amino acids. CDR1 is MNHEY and CDR2 is SMNVEV in the germline V gene (reference sequence). The CDR3 region is CASSSGEYGYTF. As DNA, the CDR3 is TGTGCCAGCAGTTCCGGGGAGTATGGCTACACCTTC.

CDR3 sequence: CATSRAPLTSGEETQYF. The CDR3 DNA reads TGTGCCACCAGCAGAGCCCCTCTAACTAGCGGTGAAGAGACCCAGTACTTC. V gene TRBV15 combines with J gene TRBJ2-5, with 8 positions matching TRBD2. Germline V gives CDR1 LNHNV, CDR2 YYDKDF (reference sequence). This CDR3 is 17 amino acids long. The junction had 10 bases not matched to a gene; V was cut back by 1 base and J by 3 bases.